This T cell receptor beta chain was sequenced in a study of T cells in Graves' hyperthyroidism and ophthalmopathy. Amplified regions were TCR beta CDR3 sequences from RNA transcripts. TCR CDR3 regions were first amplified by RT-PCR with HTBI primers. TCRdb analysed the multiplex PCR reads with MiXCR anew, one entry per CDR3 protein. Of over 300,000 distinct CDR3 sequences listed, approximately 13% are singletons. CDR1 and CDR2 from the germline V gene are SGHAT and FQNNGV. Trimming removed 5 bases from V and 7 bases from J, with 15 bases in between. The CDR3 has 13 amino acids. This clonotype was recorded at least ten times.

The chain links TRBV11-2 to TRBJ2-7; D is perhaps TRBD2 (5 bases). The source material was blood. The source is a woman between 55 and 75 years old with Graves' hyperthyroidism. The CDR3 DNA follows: TGTGCCAGCAGCCCCTTCTCATCGGGGGAGCAGTACTTC. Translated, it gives CASSPFSSGEQYF.